This TCR beta chain stems from a study of blood T cells in healthy people across ages. Points from the study as a whole: While age rose, TCR beta diversity per million T cells dropped in a roughly linear way.

This clonotype showed up just a few times. Its antigen is unidentified. The second PCR ran roughly 7 to 11 cycles with a sample-barcoded 5' primer and J-beta primers. MiXCR was run by TCRdb on the 5' RACE reads, yielding one entry per CDR3 protein. The repertoire holds approximately 850,000 distinct CDR3 sequences, with roughly 50% as singletons. J was trimmed by 4 bases and V by 5 bases; bases with no gene match: 11. Germline CDR1 MNHNS, CDR2 SASEGT. The CDR3 has 17 residues. The donors, aged roughly 6 to 90, were healthy Caucasians from Russia. The chain joins TRBV6-1 to TRBJ2-2; 9 bases agree with TRBD1. This receptor was obtained from a man between 25 and 39 years old in good health. The specimen was blood. The CDR3 protein is CASSRTGVSWVTGELFF. For the CDR3, the DNA is TGTGCCAGCAGTAGGACAGGGGTATCGTGGGTCACCGGGGAGCTGTTTTTT.